The clone carrying this TCR beta chain was counted many times. Each CDR3 protein gets one entry after TCRdb re-called the RT-PCR reads with MiXCR. The table includes about 680,000 distinct CDR3 sequences, approximately 15% detected once. The CDR3 totals 12 residues. V lost 5 bases and J lost 4, with 9 bases in between. CDR1 and CDR2 (germline): SGDLS, YYNGEE. The sequence was collected from a female donor in good health, serving as a healthy control. Sequencing input: memory CD4+ T cells from blood. The chain has TRBV9 and TRBJ2-5; D is unresolved. This CDR3 is CASSRSGETQYF. CDR3 DNA: TGTGCCAGCAGTCGATCGGGAGAGACCCAGTACTTC.